These 13 T cell receptor beta chains were sequenced from one sample in a study of T cell responses to AZD1222 COVID-19 vaccine. Sequenced by immunoSEQ multiplex PCR; TCRdb stores in-frame clones only, minus some. The table records more than 95,000 clones, about 90% of them present only once. The sequencing used peripheral blood, collected on day 0 of AZD1222 vaccination. All receptors derive from an adult in good health.

The V gene is TRBV7-2, the J gene TRBJ1-1; possible D gene TRBD1, 5 bases. The CDR3 is made up of 13 amino acids. In germline, CDR1 is SGHTA, CDR2 FQGNSA. V shed 1 base and J shed 10 bases, with 13 bases lying between them. CDR3 nucleotides: TGTGCCAGCAGCTTAGGCGGGACCCGAGGAGCTTTCTTT. This codes for CASSLGGTRGAFF.

Written as DNA, the CDR3 is TGTGCCAGCAGTTACTCCAGCACTAATGAAAAACTGTTTTTT. Translating gives CASSYSSTNEKLFF. The chain carries TRBV6-6 and TRBJ1-4, with D unresolved. Trimming cost V 0 bases and J 2 bases, with 4 bases left between them. Germline V lookup: CDR1 MNHNY, CDR2 SVGAGI (reference sequence). CDR3 size: 14 residues.

In this sample, this clone turned up once. This chain uses TRBV9 with TRBJ1-2, with 8 positions matching TRBD1. CDR1 and CDR2 (germline): SGDLS, YYNGEE. V dropped 4 bases and J dropped 7; count of bases not matched to a gene: 12. This CDR3 has 15 amino acids. CDR3: CASSSRGQGQGGYTF. Written as DNA, the CDR3 is TGTGCCAGCAGCTCACGTGGACAGGGTCAAGGTGGCTACACCTTC.

Comments on this clone: A junction end diverges from the germline sequence, so it may reflect a read error. This chain joins TRBV18 and TRBJ2-1, with 11 bases lining up with TRBD2. CDR1 is KGHSH, CDR2 LQKENI, per germline. The CDR3 is 14 amino acids. The CDR3 coding sequence is TGTGCCAGCTCGCCACTAGCGGGGGAAAATGAGCAGTTCTTC. It is translated as CASSPLAGENEQFF. Full variable domain (missing parts from reference TRBV18 and TRBJ2-1): NAGVMQNPRHLVRRRGQEARLRCSPMKGHSHVYWYRQLPEEGLKFMVYLQKENIIDESGMPKERFSAEFPKEGPSILRIQQVVRGDSAAYFCASSPLAGENEQFFGPGTRLTVL.

This clone was seen only once. The chain is built from TRBV4-1 and TRBJ1-1, with D possibly being TRBD1 (6 bases). The V gene lost 2 bases and the J gene lost 5 bases, with 21 bases spanning the gap. Germline CDR1 and CDR2: MGHRA and YSYEKL. This CDR3 has 17 residues. The CDR3 region is CASSQPGGGRGETEAFF. CDR3 coding DNA: TGCGCCAGCAGCCAACCAGGCGGGGGGCGCGGAGAAACTGAAGCTTTCTTT.

V gene TRBV19 combines with J gene TRBJ1-2, with D tentatively TRBD1 (6 bases). Germline values: CDR1 LNHDA, CDR2 SQIVND (reference sequence). This CDR3 spans 12 amino acids. Trimming took 10 bases from V and 2 from J, leaving 11 bases between them. CDR3 in DNA: TGTGCCACTTGGGACACCAACTATGGCTACACCTTC. Translating it yields CATWDTNYGYTF.

The chain employs TRBV28 and TRBJ1-2; D is possibly TRBD1 (5 bases). Trimming took off 6 bases at V and 1 base at J, with 6 bases between the two ends. The CDR3 covers 12 residues. CDR1 is MDHEN and CDR2 is SYDVKM in the germline V gene. The CDR3 protein is CASRQVNYGYTF. CDR3 DNA: TGTGCCAGCAGACAGGTTAACTATGGCTACACCTTC.

The genes are TRBV5-6 and TRBJ1-6; D is possibly TRBD1 (5 bases). Germline loops: CDR1 SGHDT, CDR2 YYEEEE. Trimming shortened V by 0 bases and J by 5 bases, and 9 bases separated the two germline ends. The CDR3 spans 15 residues. CDR3 DNA sequence: TGTGCCAGCAGCTTGGGAAAGGGACATAATTCACCCCTCCACTTT. Protein: CASSLGKGHNSPLHF. Complete variable domain (other parts from reference TRBV5-6 and TRBJ1-6): DAGVTQSPTHLIKTRGQQVTLRCSPKSGHDTVSWYQQALGQGPQFIFQYYEEEERQRGNFPDRFSGHQFPNYSSELNVNALLLGDSALYLCASSLGKGHNSPLHFGNGTRLTVT.

This clone was counted between two and nine times. V is TRBV25-1 and J is TRBJ1-4, with unresolved D. Germline V gene sequence: CDR1 MGHDK, CDR2 SYGVNS. The CDR3 runs 14 residues. The V gene lost 3 bases and the J gene lost 1 base, with 6 bases spanning the gap. CDR3 DNA: TGTGCCAGCAGTGAGCCGGAAACTAATGAAAAACTGTTTTTT. As protein: CASSEPETNEKLFF.

The chain has TRBV6-1 and TRBJ1-3; unclear D gene. This CDR3 has 14 residues. The germline gives CDR1 MNHNS, CDR2 SASEGT. The V and J ends lost 3 bases and 5 bases respectively, with 11 bases between them. The CDR3 reads CASSENRLRNTIYF. Written as DNA, the CDR3 is TGTGCCAGCAGTGAGAACAGACTTAGAAACACCATATATTTT.

This rearrangement joins TRBV5-1 to TRBJ2-5, with D possibly being TRBD1 (5 bases). Trimming took 5 bases from V and 1 from J, leaving 15 bases between them. The CDR3 spans 15 residues. The germline V gene has CDR1 SGHRS and CDR2 YFSETQ. The CDR3 coding sequence is TGCGCCAGCAGAATGAGACGACAGAGCCAAGAGACCCAGTACTTC. Amino acids: CASRMRRQSQETQYF.

The rearrangement joins TRBV1 to TRBJ1-4; the D call in the table, TRBD1, was not verified against the DNA. TRBV1 is tagged as a pseudogene. CDR3 length: 18 amino acids. CDR3 coding DNA: TGCACCAGCAGCCAAGTGAGGGACAGGGGCCGCCCGGGGGAAAAACTGTTTTTT. Protein product: CTSSQVRDRGRPGEKLFF.

The V and J genes are TRBV29-1 and TRBJ2-5, with 11 bases identical to TRBD2. The CDR3 is 12 amino acids. Germline loops: CDR1 SQVTM, CDR2 ANQGSEA. V dropped 7 bases and J dropped 3; count of bases not matched to a gene: 1. CDR3 in DNA: TGCAGCGGTAGCGGGGGGGAAGAGACCCAGTACTTC. Protein: CSGSGGEETQYF.